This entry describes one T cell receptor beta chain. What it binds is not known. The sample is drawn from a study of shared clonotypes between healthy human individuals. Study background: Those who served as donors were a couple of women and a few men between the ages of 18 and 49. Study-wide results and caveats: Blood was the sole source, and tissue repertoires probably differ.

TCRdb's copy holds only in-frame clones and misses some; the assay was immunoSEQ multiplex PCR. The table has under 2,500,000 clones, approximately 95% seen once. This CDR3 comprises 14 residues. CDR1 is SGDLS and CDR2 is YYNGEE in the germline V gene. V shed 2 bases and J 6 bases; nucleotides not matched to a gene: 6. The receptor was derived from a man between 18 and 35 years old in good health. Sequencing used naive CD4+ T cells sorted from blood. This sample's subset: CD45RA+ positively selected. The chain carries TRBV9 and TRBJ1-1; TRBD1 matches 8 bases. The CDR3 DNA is TGTGCCAGCAGCGTTGGACAGGGAGCGGCTGAAGCTTTCTTT. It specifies CASSVGQGAAEAFF. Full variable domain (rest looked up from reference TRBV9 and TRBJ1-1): DSGVTQTPKHLITATGQRVTLRCSPRSGDLSVYWYQQSLDQGLQFLIQYYNGEERAKGNILERFSAQQFPDLHSELNLSSLELGDSALYFCASSVGQGAAEAFFGQGTRLTVV.